This T cell receptor (beta chain) was observed in a study of T-cell reconstitution after alpha-beta-depleted transplantation in children. Study observations and caveats: Alpha-beta T cells about two months after transplant reportedly derived from several hundred expanded graft clones. T-cell counts and diversity at one year post-transplant came mainly from newly produced T cells.

This clonotype was counted many times. Its antigen is unknown. Germline V gene data show CDR1 as SGHRS and CDR2 as YFSETQ. V shed 0 bases, J shed 9 bases, and the junction held 8 bases outside the gene matches. There are 15 residues in the CDR3. For TCRbeta, the library was prepared with unique molecular identifiers. TCRdb ran MiXCR on the PCR reads and lists one entry per CDR3 protein. Among approximately 630,000 distinct CDR3 sequences listed, 10% to 15% were seen once. The clonotype was recovered from a girl between 2 and 10 years old with congenital amegakaryocytic thrombocytopenia, due to receive a stem cell transplant. The V and J genes are TRBV5-1 and TRBJ1-3; 8 bases align to TRBD1. The sequencing here drew on PBMCs, taken before TCRalphabeta/CD19-depleted stem cell transplant. The CDR3 DNA reads TGCGCCAGCAGCTTGGATCCAGGCGGGACAGGCACCATATATTTT. This translates into CASSLDPGGTGTIYF.